This T cell receptor (beta chain) came from a study of CD8+ T cells in alopecia areata. Once RNA had been extracted, it was reverse transcribed into cDNA to act as the sequencing template. Repertoires were generated with immunoSEQ multiplex PCR, while TCRdb's copy carries only in-frame clones and drops some. The sample holds more than 95,000 clones, around two fifths seen once. PBMCs served as the source from which CD4+ and CD8+ T cells were sorted. CDR3 size: 14 residues. Germline CDR1 is MDHEN and CDR2 is SYDVKM. V trimming: 3 bases; J trimming: 2 bases; junction bases outside the gene matches: 3. The rearrangement links TRBV28 to TRBJ2-5; the match to TRBD2 covers 7 bases. The sequencing sample was made of CD4+ T cells sorted from blood. This clonotype originated in a human donor with alopecia areata. DNA of the CDR3: TGTGCCAGCAGTTTCCCTAGCGGACAAGAGACCCAGTACTTC. This sequence encodes CASSFPSGQETQYF.